This T cell receptor beta chain appears in the sequencing data of a study of T-cell reconstitution after alpha-beta-depleted transplantation in children. A TCRbeta library incorporating unique molecular identifiers was prepared. In TCRdb, the PCR reads were re-called with MiXCR into one record per CDR3 protein. This repertoire shows fewer than 700,000 distinct CDR3 sequences, roughly 23% found once; its top ten account for roughly 14%. Of note for this clonotype: No antigen is known for it.

Overall study results and limits: Expanded graft clones, several hundred of them, were reportedly the source of alpha-beta T cells about two months after transplant. T cells produced anew were the main source of T-cell counts and diversity one year after transplant. It was surviving recipient T cells and thymic progenitors that gave some patients high TCRbeta diversity at day 60.

Specimen: PBMCs, mostly from graft donor cells, collected 360 days after TCRalphabeta/CD19-depleted stem cell transplant. The source is a boy under two years old who had a stem cell transplant for acute myeloid leukemia, so the T cells may come from the graft donor.

The CDR3: CASSRTRDKSTDTQYF. The CDR3 bases are TGCGCCAGCAGTAGAACCCGGGACAAGAGCACAGATACGCAGTATTTT. The rearrangement joins TRBV5-1 to TRBJ2-3, with D possibly TRBD1 on 6 matching bases. V dropped 5 bases and J dropped 0 bases, with 16 bases sitting between them. The CDR3 contains 16 residues. Germline values: CDR1 SGHRS, CDR2 YFSETQ.